This TCR beta chain was identified in a study of breast tumors, draining lymph nodes, adjacent tissues. Overall study results and limits: Tumor repertoires ranked between lymph nodes and nontumor tissue in diversity, with V and J gene preferences. Data fit most tumor T cells coming from lymph node, expanding in tumor.

The V segment lost 5 bases and the J segment 3 bases; nucleotides outside the gene matches: 4. CDR3 size: 15 residues. From germline, CDR1 is LNHDA and CDR2 SQIVND (reference sequence). This clonotype was observed at least ten times. Its antigen remains unknown. TCRdb re-derived calls from the multiplex PCR reads in MiXCR, one entry per CDR3 protein. The repertoire holds more than 20,000 distinct CDR3 sequences, with under 30% as singletons. The source of this sequence is a female donor with breast cancer. Some clones in this sample may be carry-over from other donors' samples. J is TRBJ2-1 and V is TRBV19, with 10 bases identical to TRBD2. The sample taken for sequencing was breast tumor tissue. CDR3 nucleotides: TGTGCCAGTAGTCCCGGACTAGCGGACTACAATGAGCAGTTCTTC. This gives the protein CASSPGLADYNEQFF.